This TCR beta chain was sequenced for a study of shared clonotypes between healthy human individuals. Study-level points and caveats: Approximately 5% was the fraction of naive CD4 clonotypes found shared across a few donors. The sampled material consisted only of blood, and tissue repertoires are likely to differ. When compared with the clonotypes that were shared by all four sorted-subset donors, the non-shared clonotypes turned out to have lower generation probabilities.

Sequenced by immunoSEQ multiplex PCR; TCRdb stores in-frame clones only, minus some. Altogether 1.6 million or so clones are present, approximately 98.5% being singletons, with the ten largest covering approximately 0.4%. There are 13 residues in the CDR3. Germline V CDR1 and CDR2: LNHDA, SQIVND (reference sequence). Trimming pared 6 bases from V and 3 bases from J, leaving 12 bases between. To note about this clone: Its matching antigen is unknown.

This TCR derives from a young man in good health. Material: naive CD4+ T cells sorted from blood. The sample's subset: CD45RA+ positively selected. The chain employs TRBV19 and TRBJ2-7; D call uncertain. The CDR3 spells CASSLDHHYEQYF. CDR3 DNA: TGTGCCAGTAGCTTGGACCATCACTACGAGCAGTACTTC.